These T cell receptor beta chains were read from a single sample in a study of regulatory T cells in long-lasting Graves disease. TCRdb reprocessed the multiplex PCR reads with MiXCR, giving one entry per CDR3 protein. Altogether over 300,000 distinct CDR3 sequences are present, roughly a fifth being singletons, with the ten largest covering less than 30%. Sequenced here: peripheral blood mononuclear cells (PBMCs), sampled when the disease was refractory, from a patient treated with antithyroid drugs. Every receptor here comes from a female donor with Graves disease. The CDR3 runs from the conserved cysteine through the conserved F or W. The D gene is left open where the match is weak. Size is omitted from some rows. Given values are once, few, many or a class for expanded clones.

v_call,clone_size,j_call,d_call,cdr3_aa,cdr3_nt
TRBV2,large,TRBJ1-1,-,CASSGRSVGMNTEAFF,TGTGCCAGCAGTGGGAGATCCGTTGGGATGAACACTGAAGCTTTCTTT
TRBV30,few,TRBJ2-7,-,CAWSHSSTYEQYF,TGTGCCTGGAGTCACAGCTCTACCTACGAGCAGTACTTC
TRBV6-1,few,TRBJ1-6,-,CASSNRDPHNYNSPLHF,TGTGCCAGCAGTAACCGGGATCCTCACAACTATAATTCACCCCTCCACTTT
TRBV7-9,-,TRBJ2-2,-,CASSYPSRAPNTGELFF,TGTGCCAGCAGCTACCCTTCGCGGGCACCGAACACCGGGGAGCTGTTTTTT
TRBV3-1,many,TRBJ2-7,TRBD2,CASSRTTGGIYEQYF,TGTGCCAGCTCCCGCACCACGGGAGGGATCTACGAGCAGTACTTC
TRBV10-2,-,TRBJ1-2,-,CASRTVGGYTF,TGCGCCAGCAGAACAGTGGGGGGCTACACCTTC
TRBV19,-,TRBJ2-7,-,CASSIWSGGARGGYEQYF,TGTGCCAGTAGTATATGGTCCGGAGGCGCCAGGGGCGGATACGAGCAGTACTTC
TRBV25-1,-,TRBJ2-1,TRBD2,CASSASGGLTFF,TGTGCCAGCAGTGCATCGGGAGGGCTTACGTTCTTC
TRBV20-1,-,TRBJ1-1,TRBD1,CSASRKTGRATEAFF,TGCAGTGCTAGTAGGAAGACAGGGAGGGCCACTGAAGCTTTCTTT
TRBV12-3/TRBV12-4,-,TRBJ2-2,-,CASSLGVNTGELFF,TGTGCCAGCAGTTTAGGGGTAAACACCGGGGAGCTGTTTTTT
TRBV3-1,many,TRBJ1-1,-,CASSQVRGNTEAFF,TGTGCCAGCAGCCAAGTGCGGGGGAACACTGAAGCTTTCTTT
TRBV19,many,TRBJ1-2,TRBD1,CASSIGTGFDGYTF,TGTGCCAGTAGTATTGGGACAGGGTTTGATGGCTACACCTTC
TRBV12-3/TRBV12-4,few,TRBJ2-7,-,CASKRALLEQYF,TGTGCCAGCAAACGGGCCTTACTGGAGCAGTACTTC
TRBV28,-,TRBJ2-3,TRBD2,CASSFPGLAGVGTQYF,TGTGCCAGCAGTTTCCCGGGACTAGCGGGAGTGGGTACGCAGTATTTT
TRBV20-1,-,TRBJ2-2,-,CSASLGDTGELFF,TGCAGTGCTAGCCTTGGGGACACCGGGGAGCTGTTTTTT
TRBV5-1,-,TRBJ2-3,-,CASSSTITDTQYF,TGCGCCAGCAGCTCGACAATCACAGATACGCAGTATTTT
TRBV5-1,many,TRBJ1-1,-,CASSLATSQRTSEAFF,TGCGCCAGCAGCTTGGCCACCTCGCAGCGGACGTCTGAAGCTTTCTTT
TRBV24-1,few,TRBJ1-1,-,CATSDAGPRAFF,TGTGCCACCAGTGATGCAGGGCCGAGGGCTTTCTTT
TRBV7-9,-,TRBJ2-7,TRBD2,CASSLGFGTTSYEQYF,TGTGCCAGCAGCTTAGGCTTCGGGACTACTTCCTACGAGCAGTACTTC
TRBV9,-,TRBJ1-6,-,CASSVDRDDSPLHF,TGTGCCAGCAGCGTAGACAGGGATGATTCACCCCTCCACTTT
TRBV3-1,many,TRBJ1-5,TRBD1,CASSQGGGQGWQPQHF,TGTGCCAGCAGCCAAGGGGGGGGACAGGGATGGCAGCCCCAGCATTTT
TRBV12-3/TRBV12-4,many,TRBJ1-5,-,CASSLGRGSNQPQHF,TGTGCCAGCAGTTTAGGAAGGGGTAGCAATCAGCCCCAGCATTTT
TRBV28,many,TRBJ1-1,-,CASSFQGGGGEAFF,TGTGCCAGCAGTTTTCAGGGCGGTGGAGGGGAAGCTTTCTTT
TRBV12-3/TRBV12-4,-,TRBJ1-5,-,CASSQGWGQPQHF,TGTGCCAGCAGCCAGGGGTGGGGGCAGCCCCAGCATTTT
TRBV30,few,TRBJ2-7,TRBD1,CAWRGTGIPYEQYF,TGTGCCTGGAGGGGGACAGGGATTCCCTACGAGCAGTACTTC
TRBV27,many,TRBJ1-2,TRBD1,CASSASTGRTTISYTF,TGTGCCAGCAGTGCCTCGACAGGGCGTACAACTATTAGCTACACCTTC
TRBV29-1,few,TRBJ1-1,-,CSVRGVVNTEAFF,TGCAGCGTCAGGGGTGTCGTGAACACTGAAGCTTTCTTT
TRBV18,few,TRBJ2-5,-,CASSPQSQWLRIETQYF,TGTGCCAGCTCACCACAGTCCCAGTGGCTAAGGATAGAGACCCAGTACTTC
TRBV6-1,many,TRBJ1-2,-,CASQLLNPNYGYTF,TGTGCCAGCCAACTGCTCAATCCTAACTATGGCTACACCTTC
TRBV4-1,few,TRBJ1-2,TRBD1,CASRPGQGPNYGYTF,TGCGCCAGCAGACCCGGACAGGGGCCTAACTATGGCTACACCTTC
TRBV7-2,few,TRBJ2-5,TRBD2,CASRRGLAGGWVIETQYF,TGTGCCAGCAGACGGGGACTAGCGGGAGGCTGGGTTATTGAGACCCAGTACTTC
TRBV19,-,TRBJ1-1,-,CASSMVGIVEVNTEAFF,TGTGCCAGTAGTATGGTCGGGATTGTCGAGGTGAACACTGAAGCTTTCTTT
TRBV19,few,TRBJ1-2,-,CASSIGGTLLKNTGYTF,TGTGCCAGTAGTATAGGGGGGACACTCCTGAAGAATACGGGCTACACCTTC
TRBV12-3/TRBV12-4,many,TRBJ2-7,-,CASSRDAVYEQYF,TGTGCCAGCAGCAGGGACGCCGTCTACGAGCAGTACTTC
TRBV10-3,-,TRBJ2-7,TRBD1,CAITSGTAYEQYF,TGTGCCATCACCTCCGGGACAGCCTACGAGCAGTACTTC
TRBV5-1,-,TRBJ1-4,-,CASSPGAGVNEKLFF,TGCGCCAGCAGCCCCGGGGCGGGGGTGAATGAAAAACTGTTTTTT
TRBV28,-,TRBJ1-2,-,CASSLLGDGYTF,TGTGCCAGCAGCTTACTCGGTGACGGCTACACCTTC
TRBV7-9,-,TRBJ2-2,-,CASSFQVPSGELFF,TGTGCCAGCAGCTTTCAGGTGCCCTCCGGGGAGCTGTTTTTT
TRBV7-2,many,TRBJ2-2,-,CASSLGRLNGELFF,TGTGCCAGCAGCTTGGGACGGCTTAACGGGGAGCTGTTTTTT
TRBV5-4,few,TRBJ2-1,-,CASSLLGPGHEQFF,TGTGCCAGCAGCTTGTTGGGACCGGGGCATGAGCAGTTCTTC
TRBV2,-,TRBJ2-3,-,CASSERSTDTQYF,TGTGCCAGCAGTGAGCGGAGCACAGATACGCAGTATTTT
TRBV11-2,many,TRBJ2-7,-,CASSLEYRYEQYF,TGTGCCAGCAGCTTAGAGTACCGCTACGAGCAGTACTTC
TRBV27,many,TRBJ1-2,TRBD1,CASSLDRSDYGYTF,TGTGCCAGCAGTCTGGACAGGAGTGACTATGGCTACACCTTC
TRBV11-2,once,TRBJ1-6,TRBD1,CASSLGEGAEMWDSPLHF,TGTGCCAGCAGCTTAGGGGAGGGGGCTGAAATGTGGGATTCACCCCTCCACTTT
TRBV20-1,-,TRBJ2-7,-,CSAPRDGSSYEQYF,TGCAGTGCCCCGCGGGACGGGAGCTCCTACGAGCAGTACTTC
TRBV7-9,many,TRBJ1-1,-,CASSRGHTEAFF,TGTGCCAGCAGCAGGGGACACACTGAAGCTTTCTTT
TRBV9,few,TRBJ1-2,-,CASTPRGYPGYGYTF,TGTGCCAGCACACCGAGGGGGTACCCGGGCTATGGCTACACCTTC
TRBV7-2,-,TRBJ2-7,-,CASSQEEAQRSYEQYF,TGTGCCAGCAGCCAAGAAGAGGCCCAACGCTCCTACGAGCAGTACTTC